This TCR beta chain was documented in a study of shared clonotypes between healthy human individuals. Study-level background: The composition of the donors was a couple of women and a few men aged 18 to 49.

Sequencing was performed with immunoSEQ multiplex PCR; in TCRdb, only in-frame clones are kept and a portion is missing. The table lists millions of clones, more than 85% of them singletons. Germline values: CDR1 SGHTA, CDR2 FQGNSA. CDR3 length: 15 amino acids. V lost 5 bases, J lost 4 bases, and 9 bases stayed unmatched. The sequencing input was naive CD4+ T cells from PBMCs. As for subset: CD45RA+ positively selected. This chain connects TRBV7-2 to TRBJ1-1; TRBD1 agrees at 8 bases. The receptor was isolated from a man aged 18 to 30 in good health. Some clones in this sample may be carry-over from other donors' samples. The CDR3 DNA sequence: TGTGCCAGCAGCCTAAACCGTGGACAGGGCACTGAAGCTTTCTTT. Translating it yields CASSLNRGQGTEAFF.